This entry is about one TCR beta chain. Its antigen remains unidentified. With the 5' RACE reads reprocessed, TCRdb shows one record per CDR3 protein and no DNA. Recorded for this sample: over 250,000 distinct CDR3 sequences. This CDR3 is built from 14 residues. The data stem from a study of T cells expressing NK-cell markers. Study-wide points: Of CD8+ T cells, roughly 1.0-8% belonged to dominant NKG2C+ clonotypes in five to seven donors.

This clonotype was obtained from a woman between 18 and 70 years old in good health. This sequence joins TRBV12-3 or TRBV12-4 and TRBJ2-2; TCRdb reports TRBD2, a call that lacks DNA to check it against. The specimen sequenced was blood T cells: a sorted CD56 or NKG2C T cell subset, CD4+ or CD8+ T cells, or bulk PBMC T cells (not recorded which). This CDR3 reads CASRLTSATGELFF.